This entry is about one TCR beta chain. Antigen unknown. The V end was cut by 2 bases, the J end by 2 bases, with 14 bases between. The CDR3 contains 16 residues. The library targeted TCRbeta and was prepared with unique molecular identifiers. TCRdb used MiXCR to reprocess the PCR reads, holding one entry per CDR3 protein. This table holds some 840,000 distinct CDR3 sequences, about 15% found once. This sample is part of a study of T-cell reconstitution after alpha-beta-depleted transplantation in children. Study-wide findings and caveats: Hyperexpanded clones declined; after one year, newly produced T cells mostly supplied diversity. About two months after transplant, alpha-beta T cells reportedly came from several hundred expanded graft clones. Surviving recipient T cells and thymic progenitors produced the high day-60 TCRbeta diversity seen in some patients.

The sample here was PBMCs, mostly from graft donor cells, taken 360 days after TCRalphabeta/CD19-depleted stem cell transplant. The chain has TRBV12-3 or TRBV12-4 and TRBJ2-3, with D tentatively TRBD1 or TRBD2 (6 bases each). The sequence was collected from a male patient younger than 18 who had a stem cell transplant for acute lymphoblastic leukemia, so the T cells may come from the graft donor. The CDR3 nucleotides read TGTGCCAGCAGTTTACGGGGGCCGGGGCTCACAGATACGCAGTATTTT. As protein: CASSLRGPGLTDTQYF.